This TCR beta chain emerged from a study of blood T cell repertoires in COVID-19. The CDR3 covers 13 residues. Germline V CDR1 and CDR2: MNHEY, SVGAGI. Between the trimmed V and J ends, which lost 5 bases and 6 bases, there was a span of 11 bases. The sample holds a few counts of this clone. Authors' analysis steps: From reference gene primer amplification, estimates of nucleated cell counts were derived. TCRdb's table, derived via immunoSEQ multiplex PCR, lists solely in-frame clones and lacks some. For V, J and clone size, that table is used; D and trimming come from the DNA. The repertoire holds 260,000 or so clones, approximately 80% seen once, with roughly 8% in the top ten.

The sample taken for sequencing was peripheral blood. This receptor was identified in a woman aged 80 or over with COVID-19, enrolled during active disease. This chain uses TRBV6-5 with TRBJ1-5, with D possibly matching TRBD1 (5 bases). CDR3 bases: TGTGCCAGCAGTCTCAGGGAGGGTCAGCCCCAGCATTTT. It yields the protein CASSLREGQPQHF.